This T cell receptor beta chain was sequenced in a study of T cell repertoires in aging, cancer and after chemotherapy. Amplification of TCR beta used genomic DNA extracted from peripheral blood. A mixed TRB-A/B primer pool amplified rearranged TRB by multiplex touch-down PCR. MiXCR was run by TCRdb on the multiplex PCR reads, yielding one entry per CDR3 protein. This sample has about 15,000 distinct CDR3 sequences, with 45% to 50% found just once. The germline V gene encodes CDR1 MNHEY and CDR2 SVGAGI. This CDR3 is built from 13 residues. Sequenced: blood. The rearrangement joins TRBV6-5 to TRBJ2-5; TRBD2 matches 11 bases. The J call may not be correct, given that the DNA end is closer to TRBJ2-7. The receptor was isolated from a human donor in good health. DNA for the CDR3: TGTGCCAGTAGCGGGAGGGCCGCGGACGAGCAGTACTTC. It yields the protein CASSGRAADEQYF.